This is a list of T cell receptor beta chains from one sample in a study of T cells in Graves' hyperthyroidism and ophthalmopathy. TCRdb passed the multiplex PCR reads through MiXCR, listing each CDR3 protein once. The top ten hold around 30% of the sample, which has about 760,000 distinct CDR3 sequences, roughly a third seen once. Sequenced material: blood. The receptors were sampled from a woman in her thirties or forties with Graves' hyperthyroidism. Each CDR3 is given with its conserved first and last residue. The D gene is left open where the match is weak. A row's size may be missing; if present it is once, few, many or a size class.

TRBV7-2	TRBJ2-7	few	NA	TGTGCCAGCAGCTACCCGGGACAACCCTGGGAGCAGTACTTC	CASSYPGQPWEQYF
TRBV20-1	TRBJ2-7	many	NA	TGCAGTGCTAGAGATCAACAGGTGTACGAGCAGTACTTC	CSARDQQVYEQYF
TRBV7-9	TRBJ1-1	many	NA	TGTGCCAGCAGTGAACAGGGGAACACTGAAGCTTTCTTT	CASSEQGNTEAFF
TRBV10-2	TRBJ1-2	NA	NA	TGCGCCAGCGGGGAGGGTGGTGATAGTGGTGGCTACACCTTC	CASGEGGDSGGYTF
TRBV12-3/TRBV12-4	TRBJ1-6	NA	NA	TGTGCCAGCAGTCCCACGGACTGGAGCTCCTATAATTCACCCCTCCACTTT	CASSPTDWSSYNSPLHF
TRBV7-9	TRBJ1-5	NA	NA	TGTGCCAGCACCAATCGGGGGGCCCATCAGCCCCAGCATTTT	CASTNRGAHQPQHF
TRBV29-1	TRBJ1-5	many	NA	TGCAGCGTTGGGTCAGGGTACAATCAGCCCCAGCATTTT	CSVGSGYNQPQHF
TRBV20-1	TRBJ1-1	NA	TRBD1	TGCAGTGCTAAGGTCGGCTCAGGGGGCACTGAAGCTTTCTTT	CSAKVGSGGTEAFF
TRBV10-1	TRBJ1-1	few	NA	TGCGCCAGCAGTGTGGACGGAGTCCGATCTGAAGCTTTCTTT	CASSVDGVRSEAFF
TRBV11-2	TRBJ1-2	NA	NA	TGTGCCAGCAGGCTGGGCCCTTGGGGCTACACCTTC	CASRLGPWGYTF
TRBV6-5	TRBJ1-1	NA	NA	TGTGCCAGCAATAAACGGGCTTCCTCTAACACTGAAGCTTTCTTT	CASNKRASSNTEAFF
TRBV6-5	TRBJ2-5	few	NA	TGTGCCAGCAGTGATTTGGGGACGAGGACAGAGACCCAGTACTTC	CASSDLGTRTETQYF
TRBV11-2	TRBJ1-6	NA	NA	TGTGCCAGCAGCCCCCAAAGGGTTAATTCACCCCTCCACTTT	CASSPQRVNSPLHF
TRBV20-1	TRBJ1-5	NA	TRBD1	TGCAGTGCTATGGACGCAGGGGGCCTTGGGGATCAGCCCCAGCATTTT	CSAMDAGGLGDQPQHF
TRBV20-1	TRBJ1-5	many	NA	TGCAGTGCTAGACGGTGGGGCGCAGGTCAGCCCCAGCATTTT	CSARRWGAGQPQHF
TRBV10-3	TRBJ1-5	NA	NA	TGTGCCACCCAGGGAACGGCCAATCAGCCCCAGCATTTT	CATQGTANQPQHF
TRBV2	TRBJ2-2	NA	TRBD2	TGTGCCAGCAGTCCGACGGGACTAGCGGGGCCCGGGGAGCTGTTTTTT	CASSPTGLAGPGELFF
TRBV9	TRBJ2-7	NA	NA	TGTGCCAGCAGCGCCCTAGGGGGGGGCGGTTTTCGAGAGCAGTACTTC	CASSALGGGGFREQYF
TRBV7-2	TRBJ1-6	many	NA	TGTGCCAGCAGCCTTCGGACAAGTCCGAGATCACCCCTCCACTTT	CASSLRTSPRSPLHF
TRBV19	TRBJ1-2	NA	TRBD1	TGTGCCAGTAGTCCGGGGACAGGGGAAGACACCTTC	CASSPGTGEDTF
TRBV3-1	TRBJ1-5	few	TRBD1	TGTGCCAGTAAGACAGGGGAAGGACCCCAGCATTTT	CASKTGEGPQHF
TRBV19	TRBJ1-5	many	NA	TGTGCCAGTAGTATGGTCGGAGTTAGCAATCAGCCCCAGCATTTT	CASSMVGVSNQPQHF
TRBV7-9	TRBJ1-1	few	TRBD1	TGTGCCAGCAGCCCATCAGGGGGACCTGAAGCTTTCTTT	CASSPSGGPEAFF
TRBV19	TRBJ1-1	few	NA	TGTGCCAGTAGTCCCCTAGGGCAGAACACTGAAGCTTTCTTT	CASSPLGQNTEAFF
TRBV6-1	TRBJ2-7	NA	NA	TGTGCCAGCAGATTTGAACGGGAATCCTACGAGCAGTACTTC	CASRFERESYEQYF
TRBV7-9	TRBJ1-2	many	TRBD1	TGTGCCAGCAGCTTGCTGGGACAGAACTATGGCTACACCTTC	CASSLLGQNYGYTF
TRBV7-8	TRBJ2-5	many	TRBD2	TGTGCCAGCAGCACCATAGCGGGAGGGGCCAAGACCCAGTACTTC	CASSTIAGGAKTQYF
TRBV6-1	TRBJ1-5	NA	TRBD1	TGTGCCAGCAGTACACAGGGGGACTCCAATCAGCCCCAGCATTTT	CASSTQGDSNQPQHF